This T cell receptor beta chain was captured in a study of shared clonotypes between healthy human individuals. The study's findings and limits: Among the subsets, naive ones generally showed larger estimated richness than memory ones. It was the non-shared clonotypes that had lower generation probabilities than clonotypes shared by all four donors.

Healthy adults negative for HIV, lacking recent acute infections or vaccinations, served as donors. Of note for this clone: Its specificity is not known.

J was trimmed by 2 bases and V by 6 bases; bases with no gene match: 4. The CDR3 runs to 14 residues. CDR1 MNHNS and CDR2 SASEGT come from the germline V gene. Authors' processing steps: Filtering differed because ImmunoSEQ produced junction-only sequences that carried no quality scores. TCRdb's copy holds only in-frame clones and misses some; the assay was immunoSEQ multiplex PCR. Clonal size and the V and J genes are those of that table, whereas D and trimming came from the DNA. The sample lists almost 750,000 clones; roughly 72% were seen once. V gene TRBV6-1 combines with J gene TRBJ1-5; 7 nucleotides agree with TRBD1. The source of this sequence is a woman younger than 45 in good health. Sequencing was done on a sample of memory CD4+ T cells sorted from blood. Subset of the sample: CD45RA-negative fraction. CDR3 in DNA: TGTGCCAGCAGACAGGGGAGCGGCAATCAGCCCCAGCATTTT. Its translation: CASRQGSGNQPQHF.